This is a list of T cell receptor beta chains from one sample in a study of T cell changes during pregnancy in multiple sclerosis. The data were produced by immunoSEQ multiplex PCR, yet TCRdb's version contains in-frame clones alone and is incomplete. The sample carries just under 65,000 clones, around 91% recorded once. Specimen: peripheral blood, collected in the second trimester of pregnancy. The receptors were sampled from a female donor in good health, enrolled as a control in a pregnancy study. Both conserved end residues are part of each CDR3. A D gene is named only where the DNA matches it firmly. Clone size is given for some rows only: seen once, a few or many times, or a class if the clone is expanded.

size | J | D | V | CDR3 | DNA
. | TRBJ1-3 | . | TRBV19 | CASMEGNTIYF | TGTGCCAGTATGGAGGGAAACACCATATATTTT
. | TRBJ1-2 | . | TRBV19 | CASSKDGRAEYGYTF | TGTGCCAGTAGTAAAGACGGCCGTGCGGAATATGGCTACACCTTC
. | TRBJ2-3 | . | TRBV13 | CASSLTGLLTDTQYF | TGTGCCAGCAGCTTAACGGGACTCCTTACAGATACGCAGTATTTT
. | TRBJ2-3 | TRBD2 | TRBV6-4 | CASSVLAGGSKDTQYF | TGTGCCAGCAGTGTCCTAGCGGGAGGGTCTAAAGATACGCAGTATTTT
. | TRBJ1-2 | TRBD1 | TRBV9 | CASSVDVEQGGRGYTF | TGTGCCAGCAGCGTAGATGTAGAACAGGGGGGACGTGGCTACACCTTC
. | TRBJ1-4 | . | TRBV30 | CAWRSPGMSNEKLFF | TGTGCCTGGAGGTCGCCAGGGATGAGTAATGAAAAACTGTTTTTT
once | TRBJ2-1 | . | TRBV7-9 | CASSLFRDIARNEQFF | TGTGCCAGCAGCTTATTCAGGGACATAGCTAGGAATGAGCAGTTCTTC
. | TRBJ2-5 | . | TRBV5-4 | CASSPPASRPETQYF | TGTGCCAGCAGCCCCCCGGCTAGTCGGCCAGAGACCCAGTACTTC
. | TRBJ1-2 | TRBD1 | TRBV27 | CASSYRTGDSTGYTF | TGTGCCAGCAGTTATCGGACAGGGGATTCGACTGGCTACACCTTC
. | TRBJ2-1 | TRBD1 | TRBV20-1 | CSARTGREQFF | TGCAGTGCTAGGACAGGGCGGGAGCAGTTCTTC